This T cell receptor (beta chain) stems from a study of blood T cell repertoires in COVID-19. Study background: Samples came from the United States, Italy and Spain, spanning acute and convalescent COVID-19. Sample material is recorded as cDNA or gDNA derived from T cells, B-cell-depleted T cells, or PBMCs.

Participant age was roughly 18 to 90 years, and participants resided in fewer than 30 US areas. Recovered participants had two consecutive negative NP/OP PCR tests, healthcare professional clearance, or symptom resolution. The method was immunoSEQ multiplex PCR; TCRdb's version includes in-frame clones alone and lacks a portion of them. The table includes 150,000 to 200,000 clones, approximately 91% detected once. The V gene's germline CDR1 is SGHDN and CDR2 FVKESK. The length of the CDR3 is 13 residues. V was trimmed by 2 bases and J by 14 bases, leaving 16 bases between them. V is TRBV14 and J is TRBJ2-1, with a weak D call TRBD2 (7 bases). The sequence derives from a woman aged 18-30 years who had recovered from COVID-19. Sequencing was performed on PBMCs or T cells enriched from blood (not recorded which). The CDR3 DNA reads as TGTGCCAGCAGCCAAACACCGCGGGGGCAGGAGTTCTTC. It translates to CASSQTPRGQEFF.